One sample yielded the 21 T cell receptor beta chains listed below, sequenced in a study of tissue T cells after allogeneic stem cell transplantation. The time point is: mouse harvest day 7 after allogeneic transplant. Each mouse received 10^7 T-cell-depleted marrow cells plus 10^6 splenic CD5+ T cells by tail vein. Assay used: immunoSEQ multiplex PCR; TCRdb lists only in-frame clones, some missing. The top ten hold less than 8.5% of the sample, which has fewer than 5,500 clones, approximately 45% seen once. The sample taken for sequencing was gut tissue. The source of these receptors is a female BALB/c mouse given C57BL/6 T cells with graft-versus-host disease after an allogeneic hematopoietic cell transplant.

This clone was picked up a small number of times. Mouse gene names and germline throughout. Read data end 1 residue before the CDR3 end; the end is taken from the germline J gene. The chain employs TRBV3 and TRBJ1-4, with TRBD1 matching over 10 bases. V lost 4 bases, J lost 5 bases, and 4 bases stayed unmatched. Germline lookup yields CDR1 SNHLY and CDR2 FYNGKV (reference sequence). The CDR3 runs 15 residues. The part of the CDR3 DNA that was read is TGTGCCAGCAGCTCGACAGGGGGCGCGAACGAAAGATTATTT. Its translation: CASSSTGGANERLF. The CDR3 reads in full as CASSSTGGANERLFF.

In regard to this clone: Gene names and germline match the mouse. The CDR3 sequence: CASSLRGGTEVFF. CDR3 DNA (partial): TGTGCCAGCAGTCTCCGAGGAGGCACAGAAGTCTTC. The J gene is TRBJ1-1, the V gene TRBV26; D is uncertain. The sequence runs out 1 residue before the end of the CDR3; the remainder is reconstructed from the germline J gene. V shed 3 bases and J shed 4 bases, with 9 bases lying between them. The CDR3 runs to 13 residues. The germline V gene encodes CDR1 KGHPV and CDR2 FQNQEV (reference sequence).

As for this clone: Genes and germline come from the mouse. The part of the CDR3 DNA that was read is TGTGCCAGCTCTCTCCCGGACAACCAGGCTCCGCTT. Translation gives CASSLPDNQAPL. In full, the CDR3 is CASSLPDNQAPLF. The chain combines TRBV12-2 with TRBJ1-5, with D unresolved. Sequencing ends 1 residue short of the CDR3 end; the germline J gene provides the rest. Trimming shortened V by 0 bases and J by 2 bases, and 4 bases separated the two germline ends. Per the germline V gene, CDR1 is SGHLS and CDR2 is HYDKME. The CDR3 is 13 residues long.

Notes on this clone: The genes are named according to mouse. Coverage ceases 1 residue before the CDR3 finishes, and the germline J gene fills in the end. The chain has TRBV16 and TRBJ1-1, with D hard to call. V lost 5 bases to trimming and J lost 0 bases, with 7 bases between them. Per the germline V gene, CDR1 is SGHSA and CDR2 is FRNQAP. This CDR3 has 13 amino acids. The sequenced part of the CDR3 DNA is TGTGCAAGCAGCCCCGTCGCAAACACAGAAGTCTTC. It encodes CASSPVANTEVF. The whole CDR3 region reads CASSPVANTEVFF. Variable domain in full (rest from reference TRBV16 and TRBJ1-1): NAGVIQTPRHKVTGKGQEATLWCEPISGHSAVFWYRQTIVQGLEFLTYFRNQAPIDDSGMPKERFSAQMPNQSHSTLKIQSTQPQDSAVYLCASSPVANTEVFFGKGTRLTVV.

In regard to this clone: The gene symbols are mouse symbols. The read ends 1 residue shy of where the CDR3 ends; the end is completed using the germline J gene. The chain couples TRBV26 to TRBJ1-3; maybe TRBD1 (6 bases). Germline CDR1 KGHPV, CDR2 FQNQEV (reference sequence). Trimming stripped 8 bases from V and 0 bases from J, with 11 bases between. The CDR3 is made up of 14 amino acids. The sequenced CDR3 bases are TGTGCCAGCGGGGGACAAAATTCTGGAAATACGCTCTAT. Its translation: CASGGQNSGNTLY. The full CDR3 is CASGGQNSGNTLYF.

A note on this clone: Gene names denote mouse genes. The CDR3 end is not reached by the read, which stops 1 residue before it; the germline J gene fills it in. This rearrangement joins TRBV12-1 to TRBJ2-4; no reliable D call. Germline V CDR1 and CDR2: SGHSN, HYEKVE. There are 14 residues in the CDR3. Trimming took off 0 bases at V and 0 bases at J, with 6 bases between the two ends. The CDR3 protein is CASSLANSQNTLYF. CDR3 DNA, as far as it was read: TGTGCCAGCTCTCTCGCCAATAGTCAAAACACCTTGTAC.

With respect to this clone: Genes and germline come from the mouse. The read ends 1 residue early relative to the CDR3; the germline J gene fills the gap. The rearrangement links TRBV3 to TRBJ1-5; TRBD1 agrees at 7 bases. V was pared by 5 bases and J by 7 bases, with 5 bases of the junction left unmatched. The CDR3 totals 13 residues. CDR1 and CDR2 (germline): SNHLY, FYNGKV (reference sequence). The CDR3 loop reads CASSPPGQQAPLF. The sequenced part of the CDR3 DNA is TGTGCCAGCAGCCCACCGGGACAGCAGGCTCCGCTT. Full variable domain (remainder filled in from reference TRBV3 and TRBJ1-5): GPKVLQIPSHQIIDMGQMVTLNCDPVSNHLYFYWYKQILGQQMEFLVNFYNGKVMEKSKLFKDQFSVERPDGSYFTLKIQPTALEDSAVYFCASSPPGQQAPLFGEGTRLSVL.

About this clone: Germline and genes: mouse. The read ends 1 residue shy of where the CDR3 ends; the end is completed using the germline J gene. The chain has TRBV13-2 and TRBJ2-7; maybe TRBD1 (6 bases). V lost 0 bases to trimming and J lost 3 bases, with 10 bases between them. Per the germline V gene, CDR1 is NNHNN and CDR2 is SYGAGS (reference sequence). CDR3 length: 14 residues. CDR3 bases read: TGTGCCAGCGGTGATGCGGGGACACTCTATGAACAGTAC. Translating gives CASGDAGTLYEQY. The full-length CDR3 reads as CASGDAGTLYEQYF.

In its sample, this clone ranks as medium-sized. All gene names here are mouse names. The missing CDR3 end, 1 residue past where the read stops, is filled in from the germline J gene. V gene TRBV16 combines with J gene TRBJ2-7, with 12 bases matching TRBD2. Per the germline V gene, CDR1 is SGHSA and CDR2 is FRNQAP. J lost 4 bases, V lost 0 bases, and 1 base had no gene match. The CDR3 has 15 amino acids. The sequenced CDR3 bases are TGTGCAAGCAGCTTAGAGGGGACTGGGGGGTATGAACAGTAC. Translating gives CASSLEGTGGYEQY. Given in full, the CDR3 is CASSLEGTGGYEQYF. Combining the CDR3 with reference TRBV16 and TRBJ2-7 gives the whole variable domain NAGVIQTPRHKVTGKGQEATLWCEPISGHSAVFWYRQTIVQGLEFLTYFRNQAPIDDSGMPKERFSAQMPNQSHSTLKIQSTQPQDSAVYLCASSLEGTGGYEQYFGPGTRLTVL.

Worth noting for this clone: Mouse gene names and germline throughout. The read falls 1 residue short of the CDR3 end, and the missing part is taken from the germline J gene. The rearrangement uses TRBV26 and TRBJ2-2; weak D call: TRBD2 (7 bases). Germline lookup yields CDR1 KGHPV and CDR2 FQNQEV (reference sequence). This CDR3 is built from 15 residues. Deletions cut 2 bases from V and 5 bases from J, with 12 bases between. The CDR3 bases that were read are TGTGCCAGCAGTCTGGGGGGGCGCCGGACCGGGCAGCTCTAC. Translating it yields CASSLGGRRTGQLY. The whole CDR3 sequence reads CASSLGGRRTGQLYF.

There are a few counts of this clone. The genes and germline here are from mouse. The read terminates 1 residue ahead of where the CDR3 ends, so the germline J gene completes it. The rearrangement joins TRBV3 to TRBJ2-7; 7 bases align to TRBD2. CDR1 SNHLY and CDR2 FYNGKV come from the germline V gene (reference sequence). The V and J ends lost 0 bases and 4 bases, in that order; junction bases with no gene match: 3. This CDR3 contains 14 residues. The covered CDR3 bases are TGTGCCAGCAGCTTAGCGGGACTGAGATATGAACAGTAC. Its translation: CASSLAGLRYEQY. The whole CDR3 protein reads CASSLAGLRYEQYF.

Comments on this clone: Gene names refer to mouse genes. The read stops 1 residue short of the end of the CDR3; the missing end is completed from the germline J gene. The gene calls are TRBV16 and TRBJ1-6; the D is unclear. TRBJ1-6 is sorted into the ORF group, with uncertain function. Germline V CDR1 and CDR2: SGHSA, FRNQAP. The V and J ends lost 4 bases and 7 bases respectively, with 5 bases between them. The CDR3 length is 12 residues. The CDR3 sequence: CASSSLNSPLYF. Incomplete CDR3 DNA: TGTGCAAGCAGCTCCCTCAATTCGCCCCTCTAC.

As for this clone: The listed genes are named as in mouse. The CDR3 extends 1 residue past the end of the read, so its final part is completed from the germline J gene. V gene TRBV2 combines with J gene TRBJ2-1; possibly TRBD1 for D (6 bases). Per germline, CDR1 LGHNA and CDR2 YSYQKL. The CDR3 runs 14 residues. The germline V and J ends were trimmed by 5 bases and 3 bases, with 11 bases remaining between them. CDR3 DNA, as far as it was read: TGTGCCAGCAGCACCCCACAGGGCTATGCTGAGCAGTTC. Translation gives CASSTPQGYAEQF. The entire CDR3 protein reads CASSTPQGYAEQFF.

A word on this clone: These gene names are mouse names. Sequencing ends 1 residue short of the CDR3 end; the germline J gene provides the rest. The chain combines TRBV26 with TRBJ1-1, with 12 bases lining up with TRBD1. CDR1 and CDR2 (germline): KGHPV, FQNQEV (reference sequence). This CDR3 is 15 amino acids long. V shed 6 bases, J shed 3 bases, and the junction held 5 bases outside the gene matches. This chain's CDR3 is CASSPGTGGHTEVFF. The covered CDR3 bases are TGTGCCAGCAGCCCCGGGACAGGGGGCCACACAGAAGTCTTC.

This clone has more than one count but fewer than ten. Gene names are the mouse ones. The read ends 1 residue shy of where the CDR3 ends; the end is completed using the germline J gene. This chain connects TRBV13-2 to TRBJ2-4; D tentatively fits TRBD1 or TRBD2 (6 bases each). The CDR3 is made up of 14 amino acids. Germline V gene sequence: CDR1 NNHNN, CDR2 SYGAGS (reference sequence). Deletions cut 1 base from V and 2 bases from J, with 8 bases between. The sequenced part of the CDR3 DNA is TGTGCCAGCGGTGATTGGGGGCATCAAAACACCTTGTAC. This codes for CASGDWGHQNTLY. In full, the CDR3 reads CASGDWGHQNTLYF.

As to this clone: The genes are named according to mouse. The DNA read from the CDR3 is TGTGGTGCTAGGGCCGGGGCCTATGCTGAGCAGTTC. This translates into CGARAGAYAEQF. The full CDR3 reads CGARAGAYAEQFF. The chain has TRBV20 and TRBJ2-1; D is possibly TRBD1 or TRBD2 (5 bases each). The read terminates 1 residue before the CDR3 end, so the remaining end is supplied by the germline J gene. Germline V gives CDR1 GFQATS, CDR2 STVNSAI. The V end was cut by 1 base, the J end by 3 bases, with 7 bases between. CDR3 size: 13 residues.

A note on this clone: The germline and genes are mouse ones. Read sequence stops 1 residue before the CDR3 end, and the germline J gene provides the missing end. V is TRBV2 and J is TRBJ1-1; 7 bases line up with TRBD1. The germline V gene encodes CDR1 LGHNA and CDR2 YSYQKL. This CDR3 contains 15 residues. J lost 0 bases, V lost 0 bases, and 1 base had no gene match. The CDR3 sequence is CASSQDGQANTEVFF. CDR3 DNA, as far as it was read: TGTGCCAGCAGCCAAGATGGACAGGCAAACACAGAAGTCTTC. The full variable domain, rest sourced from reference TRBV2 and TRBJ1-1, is DPKIIQKPKYLVAVTGSEKILICEQYLGHNAMYWYRQSAKKPLEFMFSYSYQKLMDNQTASSRFQPQSSKKNHLDLQITALKPDDSATYFCASSQDGQANTEVFFGKGTRLTVV.

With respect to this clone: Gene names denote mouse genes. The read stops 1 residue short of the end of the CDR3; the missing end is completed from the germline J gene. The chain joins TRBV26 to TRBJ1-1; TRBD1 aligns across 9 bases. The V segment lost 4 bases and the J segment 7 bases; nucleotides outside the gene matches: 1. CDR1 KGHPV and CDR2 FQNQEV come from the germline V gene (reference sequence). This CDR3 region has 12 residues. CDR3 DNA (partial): TGTGCCAGCAGTCGGGACAGGGAAGAAGTCTTC. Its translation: CASSRDREEVF. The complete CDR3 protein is CASSRDREEVFF.

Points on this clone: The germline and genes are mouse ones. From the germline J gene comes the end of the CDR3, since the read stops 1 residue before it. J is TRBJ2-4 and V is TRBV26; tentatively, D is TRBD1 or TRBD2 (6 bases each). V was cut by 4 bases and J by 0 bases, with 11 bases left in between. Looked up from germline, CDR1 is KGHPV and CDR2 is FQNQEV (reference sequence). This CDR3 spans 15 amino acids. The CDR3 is CASSPGGQSQNTLYF. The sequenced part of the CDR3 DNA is TGTGCCAGCAGTCCGGGGGGACAAAGTCAAAACACCTTGTAC.

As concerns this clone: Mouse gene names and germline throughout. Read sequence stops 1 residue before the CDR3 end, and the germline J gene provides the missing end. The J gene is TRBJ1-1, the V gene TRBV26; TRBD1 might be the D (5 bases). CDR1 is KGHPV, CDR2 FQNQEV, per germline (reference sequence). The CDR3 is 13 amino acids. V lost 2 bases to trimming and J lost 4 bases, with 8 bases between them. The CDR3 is CASSLQGATEVFF. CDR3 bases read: TGTGCCAGCAGTCTGCAGGGAGCCACAGAAGTCTTC.

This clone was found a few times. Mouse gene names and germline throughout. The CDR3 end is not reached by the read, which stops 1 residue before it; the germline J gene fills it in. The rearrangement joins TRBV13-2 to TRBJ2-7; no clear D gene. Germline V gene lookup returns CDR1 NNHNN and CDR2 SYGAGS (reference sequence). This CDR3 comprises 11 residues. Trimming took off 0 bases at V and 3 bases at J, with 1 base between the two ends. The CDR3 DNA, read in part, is TGTGCCAGCGGTGATGTCTATGAACAGTAC. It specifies CASGDVYEQY. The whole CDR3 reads CASGDVYEQYF.